The source of this TCR beta chain is a study of spatial heterogeneity in lung cancer. Study conclusions and caveats: Expanded TCRs that were ubiquitous or regional had counts tracking ubiquitous and regional nonsynonymous mutations, respectively. It was found that expanded intratumoral alpha and beta TCR counts tracked tumor mutation counts.

Stated time point: sample taken at primary tumor resection. Tumor, nontumor lung or frozen PBMC supplied whole RNA that was sequenced unsorted. The V end was cut by 4 bases, the J end by 3 bases, with 13 bases between. Germline V lookup: CDR1 DFQATT, CDR2 SNEGSKA (reference sequence). There are 14 residues in the CDR3. This clonotype was found many times. The target antigen is unknown. With a much larger clone just one base away, this may be a read error. This beta chain turned up in a library designed for alpha chains; as an off-target read, its abundance says little. MiXCR, applied by TCRdb to the 5' RACE reads, yields one record per CDR3 protein. The table has over 10,000 distinct CDR3 sequences, about 4.6% seen once.

The sample in question was lung tumor tissue, obtained at surgery. The clonotype comes from a male donor with early-stage non-small cell lung cancer. The chain links TRBV20-1 to TRBJ1-3; possible D gene TRBD1, 5 bases. CDR3 residues: CSAKDQGVGNTIYF. The CDR3 coding sequence is TGCAGTGCTAAAGATCAAGGGGTTGGAAACACCATATATTTT.